The sequence of this T cell receptor beta chain was determined in a study of blood T cell repertoires in COVID-19. Whole-study context: Specimens from acute and convalescent COVID-19 originated in the United States, Italy and Spain. The analysed material was cDNA or gDNA that came from T cells, B-cell-depleted T cells, or PBMCs.

Enrolled during active infection, Seattle patients were then followed longitudinally. The protocol was immunoSEQ multiplex PCR, while the TCRdb copy is restricted to in-frame clones and leaves out a portion. The sample shows about 310,000 clones, about 90% of them seen only once. This receptor was obtained from a woman in her twenties or thirties with COVID-19, enrolled during active disease. The specimen was peripheral blood.

CDR3: CAWGYRGDYGYTF. Here the CDR3 DNA reads TGTGCCTGGGGGTACAGGGGGGACTATGGCTACACCTTC. This chain joins TRBV30 and TRBJ1-2; 8 bases align to TRBD1. The J segment lost 3 bases and the V segment lost 5 bases, leaving 5 bases of the junction unmatched. Per germline, CDR1 GTSNPN and CDR2 SVGIG (reference sequence). The CDR3 extends over 13 amino acids.